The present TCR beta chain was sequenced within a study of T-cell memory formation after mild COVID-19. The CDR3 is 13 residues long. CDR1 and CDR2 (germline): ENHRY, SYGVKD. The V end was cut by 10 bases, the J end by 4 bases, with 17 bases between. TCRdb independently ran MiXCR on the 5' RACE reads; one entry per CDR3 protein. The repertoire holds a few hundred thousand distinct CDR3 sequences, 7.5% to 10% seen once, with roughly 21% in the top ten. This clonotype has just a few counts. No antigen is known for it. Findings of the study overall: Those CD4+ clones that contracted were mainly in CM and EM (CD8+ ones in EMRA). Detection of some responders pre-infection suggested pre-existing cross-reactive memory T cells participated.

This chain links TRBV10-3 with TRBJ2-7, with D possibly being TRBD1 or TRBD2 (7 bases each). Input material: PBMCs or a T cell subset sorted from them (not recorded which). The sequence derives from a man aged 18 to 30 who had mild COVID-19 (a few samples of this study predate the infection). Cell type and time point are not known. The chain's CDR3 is CATSFQGGYEQYV. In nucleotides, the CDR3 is TGTGCCACCTCATTTCAGGGGGGGTACGAGCAGTACGTC.